This T cell receptor (beta chain) was obtained from a study of T cell responses to AZD1222 COVID-19 vaccine. Points from the study as a whole: Variant regions that are unmutated are reportedly the target of nearly half of spike-specific TCRs.

A note on this clone: Its target is not known.

Here immunoSEQ multiplex PCR was the method, and the copy in TCRdb shows in-frame clones only, minus some. The table has some 120,000 clones, roughly 90% seen once. The germline V gene has CDR1 SGHTA and CDR2 FQGNSA. This CDR3 has 12 amino acids. Trimming at V came to 5 bases and at J to 6 bases, leaving 3 bases not matched to a gene. The sequence came from an adult who received the AZD1222 COVID-19 vaccine. The sequences come from peripheral blood, collected 28 days after the second AZD1222 dose. The chain is built from TRBV7-2 and TRBJ1-1; TRBD1 agrees at 7 bases. Here the CDR3 reads CASSIDRAEAFF. CDR3 bases: TGTGCCAGCAGCATAGACAGGGCTGAAGCTTTCTTT.